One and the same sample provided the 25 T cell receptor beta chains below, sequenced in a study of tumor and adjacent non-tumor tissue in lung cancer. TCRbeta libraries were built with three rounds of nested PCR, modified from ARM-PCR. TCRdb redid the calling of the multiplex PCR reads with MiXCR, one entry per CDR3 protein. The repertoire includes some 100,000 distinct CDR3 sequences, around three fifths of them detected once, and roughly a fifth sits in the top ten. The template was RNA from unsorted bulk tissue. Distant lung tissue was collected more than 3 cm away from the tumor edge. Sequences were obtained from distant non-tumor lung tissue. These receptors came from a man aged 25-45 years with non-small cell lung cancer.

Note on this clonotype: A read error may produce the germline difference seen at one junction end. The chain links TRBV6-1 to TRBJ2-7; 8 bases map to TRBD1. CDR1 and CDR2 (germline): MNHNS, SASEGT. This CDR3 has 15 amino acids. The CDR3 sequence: CASRVTGGLDYEQYF. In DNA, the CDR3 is TGTGCCAGCAGAGTTACAGGGGGTTTAGACTACGAGCAATACTTC.

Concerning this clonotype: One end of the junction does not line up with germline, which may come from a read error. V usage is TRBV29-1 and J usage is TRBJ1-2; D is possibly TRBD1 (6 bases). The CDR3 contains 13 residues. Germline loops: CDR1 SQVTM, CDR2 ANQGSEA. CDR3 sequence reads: CNTSDSRVHGYTF. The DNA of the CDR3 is TGTAACACTTCGGACAGTCGGGTGCATGGCTACACCTTC.

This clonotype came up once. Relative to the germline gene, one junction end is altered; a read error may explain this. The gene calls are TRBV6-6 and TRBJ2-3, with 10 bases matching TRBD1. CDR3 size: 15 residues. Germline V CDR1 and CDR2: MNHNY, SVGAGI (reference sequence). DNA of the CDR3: TGTGCCAGTTGTGATGGACAGGGGGAAGCAGATACGCAGTGTTTT. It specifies CASCDGQGEADTQCF.

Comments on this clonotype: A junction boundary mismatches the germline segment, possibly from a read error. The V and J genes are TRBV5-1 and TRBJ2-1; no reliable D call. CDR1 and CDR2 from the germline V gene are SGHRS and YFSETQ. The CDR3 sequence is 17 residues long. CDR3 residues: CANSPMGWIPSYNERFF. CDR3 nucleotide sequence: TGCGCCAACAGTCCCATGGGCTGGATCCCCTCCTACAATGAGCGGTTCTTC.

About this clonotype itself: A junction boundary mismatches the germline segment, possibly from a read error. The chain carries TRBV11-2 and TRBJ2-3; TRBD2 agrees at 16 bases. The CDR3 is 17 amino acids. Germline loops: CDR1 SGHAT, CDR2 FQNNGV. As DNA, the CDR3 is TGTGCCAGTAGCCCTGGGACTAGCGGGAGGGCCCGAGATACGCAGTGTTTT. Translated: CASSPGTSGRARDTQCF.

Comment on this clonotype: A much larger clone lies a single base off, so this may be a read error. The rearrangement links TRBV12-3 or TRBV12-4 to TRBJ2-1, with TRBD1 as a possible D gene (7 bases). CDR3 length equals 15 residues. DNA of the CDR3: TGTGCCAGCAGCCAAGTAGGTGGAGGGGGCTTAGAGCCGTTCTTC. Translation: CASSQVGGGGLEPFF.

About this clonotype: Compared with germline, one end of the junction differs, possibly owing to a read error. DNA of the CDR3: TGTGTCAGCAGTTCTTCAGACAGAAGCACAGATACGCAGTTTTTT. This sequence encodes CVSSSSDRSTDTQFF. The chain joins TRBV6-6 to TRBJ2-3, with D perhaps TRBD1 (5 bases). This CDR3 comprises 15 residues. From germline, CDR1 is MNHNY and CDR2 SVGAGI (reference sequence).

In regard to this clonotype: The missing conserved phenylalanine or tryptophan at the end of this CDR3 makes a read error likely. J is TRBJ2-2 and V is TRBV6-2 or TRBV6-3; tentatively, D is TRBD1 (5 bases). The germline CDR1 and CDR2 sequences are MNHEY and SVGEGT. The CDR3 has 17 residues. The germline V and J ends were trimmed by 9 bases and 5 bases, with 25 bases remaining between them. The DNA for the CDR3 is TGTGCCAGTAATTACCGTCTAGGGGATCCGGGTACCGGGGAGCTGTTTATT. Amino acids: CASNYRLGDPGTGELFI.

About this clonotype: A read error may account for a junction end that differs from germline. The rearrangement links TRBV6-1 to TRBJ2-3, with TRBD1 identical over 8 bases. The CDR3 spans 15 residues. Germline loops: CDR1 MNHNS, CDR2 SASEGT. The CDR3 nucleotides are TGTACCAGCAGTGAGGACAGGGCACCCACGGATACGCAGTATTTT. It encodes CTSSEDRAPTDTQYF.

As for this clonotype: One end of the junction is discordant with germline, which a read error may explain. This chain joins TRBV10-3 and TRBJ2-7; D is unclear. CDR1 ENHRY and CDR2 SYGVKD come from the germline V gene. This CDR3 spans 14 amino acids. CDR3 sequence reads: CTISESNWNGEQYF. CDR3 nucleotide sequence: TGTACCATCAGTGAGTCGAATTGGAATGGCGAGCAGTACTTC.

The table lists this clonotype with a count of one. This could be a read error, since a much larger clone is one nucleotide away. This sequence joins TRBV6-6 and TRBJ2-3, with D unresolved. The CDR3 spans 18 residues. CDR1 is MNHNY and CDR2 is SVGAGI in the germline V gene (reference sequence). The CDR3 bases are TGTGCCAGCTGTTACTCGTCTAAGTTCCCTAGGGAAGCAGATACGCAGTATTTT. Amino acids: CASCYSSKFPREADTQYF.

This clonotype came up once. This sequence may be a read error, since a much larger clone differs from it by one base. The CDR3 here is CASRRLAGGAFGANVLTF. CDR3 bases: TGTGCCAGCAGACGACTAGCGGGAGGGGCTTTTGGGGCCAACGTCCTGACTTTC. The chain combines TRBV7-9 with TRBJ2-6, with 14 positions matching TRBD2. After removal of 6 bases from V and 3 bases from J, the junction contained 7 bases not matched to a gene. Per germline, CDR1 SEHNR and CDR2 FQNEAQ (reference sequence). This CDR3 has 18 amino acids.

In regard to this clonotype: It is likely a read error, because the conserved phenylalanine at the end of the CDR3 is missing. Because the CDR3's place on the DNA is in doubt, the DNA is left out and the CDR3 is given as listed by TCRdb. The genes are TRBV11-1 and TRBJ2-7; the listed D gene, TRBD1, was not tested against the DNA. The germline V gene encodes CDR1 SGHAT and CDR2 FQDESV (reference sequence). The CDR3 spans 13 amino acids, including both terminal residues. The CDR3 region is CSSTFGGSYEQHY.

The CDR3 protein is CANSRAGGRQPQYF. As DNA, the CDR3 is TGTGCCAATAGCAGGGCGGGGGGTCGACAGCCCCAGTATTTT. The V and J genes are TRBV11-2 and TRBJ1-5, with TRBD2 matching 8 bases. The J call may be wrong; the DNA end is better matched by TRBJ2-3. Germline V gene sequence: CDR1 SGHAT, CDR2 FQNNGV. There are 14 residues in the CDR3.

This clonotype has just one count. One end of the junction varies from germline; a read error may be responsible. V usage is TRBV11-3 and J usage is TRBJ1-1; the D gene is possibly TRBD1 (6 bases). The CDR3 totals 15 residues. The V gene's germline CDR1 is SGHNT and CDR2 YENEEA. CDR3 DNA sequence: TGTGTCAGCAGCGCTACAGGGAACTCTCGCACTGAAGCTATCTTT. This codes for CVSSATGNSRTEAIF.

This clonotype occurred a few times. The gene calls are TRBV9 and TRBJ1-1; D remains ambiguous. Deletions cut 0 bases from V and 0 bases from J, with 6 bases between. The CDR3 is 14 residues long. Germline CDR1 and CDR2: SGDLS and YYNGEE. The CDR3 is CASSVELLNTEAFF. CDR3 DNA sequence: TGTGCCAGCAGCGTAGAACTGTTGAACACTGAAGCTTTCTTT.

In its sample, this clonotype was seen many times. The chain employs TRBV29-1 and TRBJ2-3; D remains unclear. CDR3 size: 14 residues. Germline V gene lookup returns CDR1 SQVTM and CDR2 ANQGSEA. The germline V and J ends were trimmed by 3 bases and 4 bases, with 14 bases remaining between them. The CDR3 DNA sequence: TGCAGCGTTGATCTGATGAGAGGAGCAGATACGCAGTATTTT. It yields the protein CSVDLMRGADTQYF.

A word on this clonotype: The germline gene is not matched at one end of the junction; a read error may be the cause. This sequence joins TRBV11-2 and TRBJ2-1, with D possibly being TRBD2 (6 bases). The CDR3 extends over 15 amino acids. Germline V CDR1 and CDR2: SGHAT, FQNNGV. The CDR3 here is CASSIKLAPANGQFF. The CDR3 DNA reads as TGTGCCAGCAGCATTAAACTAGCCCCCGCCAATGGGCAGTTCTTC.

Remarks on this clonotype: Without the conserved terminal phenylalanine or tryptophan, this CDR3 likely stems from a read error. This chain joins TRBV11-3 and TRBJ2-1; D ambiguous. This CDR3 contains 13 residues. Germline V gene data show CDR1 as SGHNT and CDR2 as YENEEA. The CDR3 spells CDSSPTTGNEQFS. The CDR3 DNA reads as TGTGACAGCAGCCCCACAACTGGCAATGAGCAGTTCTCC.

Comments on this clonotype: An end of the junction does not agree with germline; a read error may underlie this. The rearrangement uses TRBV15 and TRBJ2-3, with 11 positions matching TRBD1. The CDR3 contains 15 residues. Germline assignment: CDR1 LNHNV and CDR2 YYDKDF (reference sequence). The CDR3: CASSRGGQGAATQYF. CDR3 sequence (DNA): TGTGCCAGCAGCAGAGGAGGACAGGGGGCTGCTACGCAGTATTTT.

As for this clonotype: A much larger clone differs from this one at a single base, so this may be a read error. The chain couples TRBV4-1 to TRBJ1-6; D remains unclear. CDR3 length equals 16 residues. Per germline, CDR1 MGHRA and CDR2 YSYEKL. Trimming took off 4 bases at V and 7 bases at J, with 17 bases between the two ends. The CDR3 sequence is CASSRSPDQRNSPLHF. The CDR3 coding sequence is TGCGCCAGCAGCCGAAGCCCGGACCAAAGAAATTCACCCCTCCACTTT.

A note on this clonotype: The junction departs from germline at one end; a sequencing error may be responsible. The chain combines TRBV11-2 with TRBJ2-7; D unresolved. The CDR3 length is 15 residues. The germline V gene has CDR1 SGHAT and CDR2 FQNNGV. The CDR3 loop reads CASSLGTPAAYEPYF. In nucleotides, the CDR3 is TGTGCCAGCAGCTTAGGAACTCCCGCCGCCTACGAGCCGTACTTC.

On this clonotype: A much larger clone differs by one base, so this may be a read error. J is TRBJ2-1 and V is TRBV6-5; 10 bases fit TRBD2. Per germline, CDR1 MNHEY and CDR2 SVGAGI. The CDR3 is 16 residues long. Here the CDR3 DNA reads TGTGCCAGCAGTCCCACTAGCGGGAAGTTATACAATGAGGAGTTCTTC. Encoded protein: CASSPTSGKLYNEEFF.

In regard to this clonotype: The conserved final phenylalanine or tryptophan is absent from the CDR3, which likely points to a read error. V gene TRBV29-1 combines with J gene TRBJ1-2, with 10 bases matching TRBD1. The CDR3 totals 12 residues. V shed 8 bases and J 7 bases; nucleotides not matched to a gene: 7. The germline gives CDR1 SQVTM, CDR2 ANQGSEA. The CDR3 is CSLGTGVPGYTI. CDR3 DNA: TGCAGCCTCGGGACAGGGGTCCCTGGCTACACCATC.

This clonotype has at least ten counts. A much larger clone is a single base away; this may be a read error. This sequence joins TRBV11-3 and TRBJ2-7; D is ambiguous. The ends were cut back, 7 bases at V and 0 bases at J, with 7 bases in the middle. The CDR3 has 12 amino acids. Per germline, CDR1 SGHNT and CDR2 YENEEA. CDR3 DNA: TGTGCCAGCAACATTAACTCCTACGAGCAGTACTTC. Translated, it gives CASNINSYEQYF. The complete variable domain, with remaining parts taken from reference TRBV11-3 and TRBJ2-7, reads EAGVVQSPRYKIIEKKQPVAFWCNPISGHNTLYWYLQNLGQGPELLIRYENEEAVDDSQLPKDRFSAERLKGVDSTLKIQPAELGDSAVYLCASNINSYEQYFGPGTRLTVT.